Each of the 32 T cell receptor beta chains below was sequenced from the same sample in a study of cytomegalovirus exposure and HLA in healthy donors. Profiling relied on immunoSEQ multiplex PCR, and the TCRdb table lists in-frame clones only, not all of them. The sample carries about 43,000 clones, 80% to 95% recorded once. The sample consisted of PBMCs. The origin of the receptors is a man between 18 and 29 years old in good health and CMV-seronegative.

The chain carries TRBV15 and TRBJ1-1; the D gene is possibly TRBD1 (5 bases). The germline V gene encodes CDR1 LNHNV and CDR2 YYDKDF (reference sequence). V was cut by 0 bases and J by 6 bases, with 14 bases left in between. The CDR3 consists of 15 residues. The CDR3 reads CATSRDRGGIPEAFF. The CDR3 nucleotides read TGTGCCACCAGCAGAGATAGGGGCGGGATACCTGAAGCTTTCTTT.

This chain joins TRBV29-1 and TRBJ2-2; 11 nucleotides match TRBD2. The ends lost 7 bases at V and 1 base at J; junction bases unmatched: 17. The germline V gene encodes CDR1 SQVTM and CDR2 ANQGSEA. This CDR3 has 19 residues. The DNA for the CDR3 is TGCAGCGCTTCGGGACCGGTTAGCGGGAGGGCCAGGAACACCGGGGAGCTGTTTTTT. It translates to CSASGPVSGRARNTGELFF.

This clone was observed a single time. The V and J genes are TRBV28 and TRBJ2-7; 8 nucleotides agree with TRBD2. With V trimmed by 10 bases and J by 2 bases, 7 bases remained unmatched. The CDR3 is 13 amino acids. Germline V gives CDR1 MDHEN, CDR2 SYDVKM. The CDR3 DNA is TGTGCCACTACCGTAGCGGGAACCTACGAGCAGTACTTC. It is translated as CATTVAGTYEQYF.

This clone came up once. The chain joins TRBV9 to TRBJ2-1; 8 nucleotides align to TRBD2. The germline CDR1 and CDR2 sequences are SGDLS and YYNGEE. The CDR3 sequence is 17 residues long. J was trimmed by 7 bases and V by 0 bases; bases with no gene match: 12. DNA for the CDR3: TGTGCCAGCAGCGTAGGGGAGGGCGGGACTAGTCATAATGAGCAGTTCTTC. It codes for CASSVGEGGTSHNEQFF. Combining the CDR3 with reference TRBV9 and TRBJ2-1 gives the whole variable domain DSGVTQTPKHLITATGQRVTLRCSPRSGDLSVYWYQQSLDQGLQFLIQYYNGEERAKGNILERFSAQQFPDLHSELNLSSLELGDSALYFCASSVGEGGTSHNEQFFGPGTRLTVL.

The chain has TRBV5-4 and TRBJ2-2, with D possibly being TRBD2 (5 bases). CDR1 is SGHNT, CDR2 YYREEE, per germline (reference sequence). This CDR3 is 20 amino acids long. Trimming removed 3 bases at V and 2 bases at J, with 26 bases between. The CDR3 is CASSSFPPGLGLDNTGELFF. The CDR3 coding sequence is TGTGCCAGCAGCTCCTTCCCTCCGGGTTTAGGACTCGACAACACCGGGGAGCTGTTTTTT. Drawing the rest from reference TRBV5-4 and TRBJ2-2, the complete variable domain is ETGVTQSPTHLIKTRGQQVTLRCSSQSGHNTVSWYQQALGQGPQFIFQYYREEENGRGNFPPRFSGLQFPNYSSELNVNALELDDSALYLCASSSFPPGLGLDNTGELFFGEGSRLTVL.

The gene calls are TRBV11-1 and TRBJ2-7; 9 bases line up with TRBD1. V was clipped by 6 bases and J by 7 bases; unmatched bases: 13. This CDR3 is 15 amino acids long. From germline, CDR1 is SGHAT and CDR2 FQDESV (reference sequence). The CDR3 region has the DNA TGTGCCAGCAGGCCCGGGACAGGGATTCCGGTAGAGCAGTACTTC. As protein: CASRPGTGIPVEQYF. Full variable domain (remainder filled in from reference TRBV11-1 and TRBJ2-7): EAEVAQSPRYKITEKSQAVAFWCDPISGHATLYWYRQILGQGPELLVQFQDESVVDDSQLPKDRFSAERLKGVDSTLKIQPAELGDSAMYLCASRPGTGIPVEQYFGPGTRLTVT.

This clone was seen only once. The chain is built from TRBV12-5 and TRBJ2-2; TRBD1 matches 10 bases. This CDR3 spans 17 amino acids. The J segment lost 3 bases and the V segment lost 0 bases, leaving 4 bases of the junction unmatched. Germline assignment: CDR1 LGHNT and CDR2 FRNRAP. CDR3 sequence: CASGLVLGTGDTGELFF. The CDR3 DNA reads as TGTGCTAGTGGTTTGGTACTGGGGACAGGGGACACCGGGGAGCTGTTTTTT.

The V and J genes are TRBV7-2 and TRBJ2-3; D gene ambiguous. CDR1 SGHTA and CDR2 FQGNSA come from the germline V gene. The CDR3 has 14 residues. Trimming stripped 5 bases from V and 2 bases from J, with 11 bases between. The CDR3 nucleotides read TGTGCCAGCAGCCCGCAGCGCAACACAGATACGCAGTATTTT. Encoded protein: CASSPQRNTDTQYF.

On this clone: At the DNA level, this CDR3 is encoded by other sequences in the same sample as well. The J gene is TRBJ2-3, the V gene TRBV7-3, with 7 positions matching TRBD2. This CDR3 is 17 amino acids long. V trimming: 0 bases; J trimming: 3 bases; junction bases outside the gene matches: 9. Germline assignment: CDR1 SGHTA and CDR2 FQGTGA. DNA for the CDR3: TGTGCCAGCAGCTTAACTGCTAGCGGAGCGGGTACAGATACGCAGTATTTT. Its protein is CASSLTASGAGTDTQYF.

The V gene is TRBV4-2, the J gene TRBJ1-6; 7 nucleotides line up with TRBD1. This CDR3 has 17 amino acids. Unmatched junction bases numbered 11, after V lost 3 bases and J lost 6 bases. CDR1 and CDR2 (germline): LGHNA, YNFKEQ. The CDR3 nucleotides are TGTGCCAGCAGCCAGGCTAACAGGGGCGACCGTAATTCACCCCTCCACTTT. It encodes CASSQANRGDRNSPLHF.

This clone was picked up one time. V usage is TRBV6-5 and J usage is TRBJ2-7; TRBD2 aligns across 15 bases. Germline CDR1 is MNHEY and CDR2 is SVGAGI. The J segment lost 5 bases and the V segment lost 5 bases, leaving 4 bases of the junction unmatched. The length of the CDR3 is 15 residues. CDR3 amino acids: CASSQGLAGGNEQYF. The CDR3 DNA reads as TGTGCCAGCAGTCAGGGACTAGCGGGAGGAAACGAGCAGTACTTC.

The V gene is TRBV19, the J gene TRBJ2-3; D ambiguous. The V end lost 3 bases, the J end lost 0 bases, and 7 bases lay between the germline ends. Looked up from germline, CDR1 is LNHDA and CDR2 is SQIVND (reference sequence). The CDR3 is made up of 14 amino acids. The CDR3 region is CASSIPRSTDTQYF. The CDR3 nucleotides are TGTGCCAGTAGTATCCCCAGGAGCACAGATACGCAGTATTTT.

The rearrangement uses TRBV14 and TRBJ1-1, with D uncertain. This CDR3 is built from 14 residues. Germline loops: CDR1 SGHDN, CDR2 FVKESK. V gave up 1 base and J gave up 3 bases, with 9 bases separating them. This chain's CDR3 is CASSQGARHTEAFF. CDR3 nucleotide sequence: TGTGCCAGCAGCCAAGGGGCCAGGCACACTGAAGCTTTCTTT.

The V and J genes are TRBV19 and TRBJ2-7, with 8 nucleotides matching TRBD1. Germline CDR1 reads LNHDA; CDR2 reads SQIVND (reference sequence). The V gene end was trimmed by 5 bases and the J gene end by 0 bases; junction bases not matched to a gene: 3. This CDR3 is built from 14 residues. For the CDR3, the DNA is TGTGCCAGTAGTGCGGACAGGGTCTCCTACGAGCAGTACTTC. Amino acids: CASSADRVSYEQYF.

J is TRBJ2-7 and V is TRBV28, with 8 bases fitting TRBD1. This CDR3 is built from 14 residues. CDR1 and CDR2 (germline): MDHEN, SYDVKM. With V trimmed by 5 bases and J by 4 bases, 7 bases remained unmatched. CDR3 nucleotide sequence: TGTGCCAGCAGTGTTCGGACAGGGATGTACGAGCAGTACTTC. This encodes CASSVRTGMYEQYF.

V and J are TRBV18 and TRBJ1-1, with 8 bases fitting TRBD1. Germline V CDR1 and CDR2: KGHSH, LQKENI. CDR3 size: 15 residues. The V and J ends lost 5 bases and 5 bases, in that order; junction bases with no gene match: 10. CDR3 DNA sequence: TGTGCCAGCTCAGCAGATACAGGGGGAAGGACTGAAGCTTTCTTT. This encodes CASSADTGGRTEAFF.

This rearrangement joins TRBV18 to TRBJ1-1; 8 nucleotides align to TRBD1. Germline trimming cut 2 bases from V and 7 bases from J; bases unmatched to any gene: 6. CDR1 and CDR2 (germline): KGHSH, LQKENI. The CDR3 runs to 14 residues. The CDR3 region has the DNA TGTGCCAGCTCACCAAAAGGACAGGGCGGTGAAGCTTTCTTT. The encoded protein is CASSPKGQGGEAFF.

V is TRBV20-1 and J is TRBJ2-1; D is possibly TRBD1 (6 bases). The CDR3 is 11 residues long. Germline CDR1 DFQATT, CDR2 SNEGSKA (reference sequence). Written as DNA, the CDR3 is TGCAGCGGGCAGGGGAACAATGAGCAGTTCTTC. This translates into CSGQGNNEQFF.

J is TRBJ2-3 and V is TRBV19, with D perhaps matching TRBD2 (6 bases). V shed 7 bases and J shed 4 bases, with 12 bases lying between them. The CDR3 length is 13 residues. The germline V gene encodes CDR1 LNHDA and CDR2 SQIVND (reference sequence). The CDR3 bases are TGTGCCAGTACAATGAGGGAGGCAGATACGCAGTATTTT. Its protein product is CASTMREADTQYF.

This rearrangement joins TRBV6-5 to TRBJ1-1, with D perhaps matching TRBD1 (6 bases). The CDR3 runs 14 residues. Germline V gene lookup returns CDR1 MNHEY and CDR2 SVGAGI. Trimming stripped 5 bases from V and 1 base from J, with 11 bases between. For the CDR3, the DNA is TGTGCCAGCAGTACCGGGACACCGAACACTGAAGCTTTCTTT. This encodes CASSTGTPNTEAFF.

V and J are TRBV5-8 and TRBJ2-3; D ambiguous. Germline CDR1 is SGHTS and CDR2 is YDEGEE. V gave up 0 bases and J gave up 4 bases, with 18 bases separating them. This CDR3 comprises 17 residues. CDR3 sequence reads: CASSLARQSLRADTQYF. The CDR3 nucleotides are TGTGCCAGCAGCTTGGCCAGACAAAGTTTACGAGCAGATACGCAGTATTTT.

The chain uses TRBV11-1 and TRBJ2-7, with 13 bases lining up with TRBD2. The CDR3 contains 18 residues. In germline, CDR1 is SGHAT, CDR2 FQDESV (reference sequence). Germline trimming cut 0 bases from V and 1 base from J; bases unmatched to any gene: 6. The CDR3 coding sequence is TGTGCCAGCAGCTTAGCCCCGGGACTAGCGGGGCGATCCTACGAGCAGTACTTC. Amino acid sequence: CASSLAPGLAGRSYEQYF.

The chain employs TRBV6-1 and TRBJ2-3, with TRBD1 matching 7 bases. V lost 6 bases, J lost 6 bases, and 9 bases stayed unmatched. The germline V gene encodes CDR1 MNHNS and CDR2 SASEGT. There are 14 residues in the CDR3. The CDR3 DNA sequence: TGTGCCAGCAGGTCGGGTCTCAGGGGGGATACGCAGTATTTT. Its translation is CASRSGLRGDTQYF.

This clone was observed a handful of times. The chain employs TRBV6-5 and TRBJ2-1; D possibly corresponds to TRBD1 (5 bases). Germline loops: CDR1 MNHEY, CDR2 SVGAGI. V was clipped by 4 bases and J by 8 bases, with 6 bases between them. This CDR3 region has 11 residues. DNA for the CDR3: TGTGCCAGCAGTTGGGGCGATGAGCAGTTCTTC. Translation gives CASSWGDEQFF.

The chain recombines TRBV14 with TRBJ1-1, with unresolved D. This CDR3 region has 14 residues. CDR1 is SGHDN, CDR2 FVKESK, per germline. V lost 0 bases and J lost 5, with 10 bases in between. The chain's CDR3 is CASSQEVSVTEAFF. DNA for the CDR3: TGTGCCAGCAGCCAAGAGGTATCGGTAACTGAAGCTTTCTTT.

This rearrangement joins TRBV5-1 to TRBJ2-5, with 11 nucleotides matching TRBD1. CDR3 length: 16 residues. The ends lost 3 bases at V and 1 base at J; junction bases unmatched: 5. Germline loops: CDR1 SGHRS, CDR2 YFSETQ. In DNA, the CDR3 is TGCGCCAGCAGCTCCGGGACAGGGGGTCGCCAAGAGACCCAGTACTTC. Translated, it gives CASSSGTGGRQETQYF.

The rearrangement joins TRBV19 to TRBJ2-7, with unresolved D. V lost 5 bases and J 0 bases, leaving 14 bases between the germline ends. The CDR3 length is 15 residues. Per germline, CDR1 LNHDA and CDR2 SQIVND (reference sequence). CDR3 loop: CASSPRRGSSYEQYF. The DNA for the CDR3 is TGTGCCAGTAGTCCCCGGAGAGGTAGCTCCTACGAGCAGTACTTC.

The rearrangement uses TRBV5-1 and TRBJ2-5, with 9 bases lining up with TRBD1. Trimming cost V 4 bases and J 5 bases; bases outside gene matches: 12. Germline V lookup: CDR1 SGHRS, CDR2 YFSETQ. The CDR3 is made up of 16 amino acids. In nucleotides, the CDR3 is TGCGCCAGCAGCAGGACCGGACAGGGGCGGGGGGAGACCCAGTACTTC. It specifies CASSRTGQGRGETQYF.

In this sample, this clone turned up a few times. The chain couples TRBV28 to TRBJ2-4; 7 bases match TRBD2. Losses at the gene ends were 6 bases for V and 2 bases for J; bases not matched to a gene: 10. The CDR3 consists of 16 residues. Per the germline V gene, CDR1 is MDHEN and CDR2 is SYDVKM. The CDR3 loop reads CASSPRGSVTKNIQYF. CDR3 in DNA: TGTGCCAGCAGCCCCCGCGGGAGTGTAACCAAAAACATTCAGTACTTC.

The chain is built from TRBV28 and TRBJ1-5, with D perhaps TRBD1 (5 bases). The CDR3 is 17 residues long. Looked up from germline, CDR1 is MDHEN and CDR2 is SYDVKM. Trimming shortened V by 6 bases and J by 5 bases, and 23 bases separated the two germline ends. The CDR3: CASRSPQGRARDQPQHF. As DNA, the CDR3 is TGTGCCAGCAGATCCCCCCAGGGCCGGGCTCGCGATCAGCCCCAGCATTTT.

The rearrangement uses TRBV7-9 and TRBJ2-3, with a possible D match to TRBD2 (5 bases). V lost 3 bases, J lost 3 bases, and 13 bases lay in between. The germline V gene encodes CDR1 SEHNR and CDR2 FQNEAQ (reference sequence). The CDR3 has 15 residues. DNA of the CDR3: TGTGCCAGCAGCTTCCGGGATTTGAGAACAGATACGCAGTATTTT. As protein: CASSFRDLRTDTQYF. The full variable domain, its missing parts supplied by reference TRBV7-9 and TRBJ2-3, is DTGVSQNPRHKITKRGQNVTFRCDPISEHNRLYWYRQTLGQGPEFLTYFQNEAQLEKSRLLSDRFSAERPKGSFSTLEIQRTEQGDSAMYLCASSFRDLRTDTQYFGPGTRLTVL.

In nucleotides, the CDR3 is TGTGCCAGCAGTTTGCTTGTAACAGGGGGTTCACCCCTCCACTTT. As protein: CASSLLVTGGSPLHF. The chain is built from TRBV27 and TRBJ1-6; TRBD1 agrees at 8 bases. This CDR3 comprises 15 residues. Per germline, CDR1 MNHEY and CDR2 SMNVEV (reference sequence). The V gene end was trimmed by 3 bases and the J gene end by 9 bases; junction bases not matched to a gene: 7.